A single sample gave rise to the 2 T cell receptor beta chains below, sequenced in a study of Ad26.COV2.S vaccination and SARS-CoV-2 variants (dated by TCRdb to the early 2020s). The protocol used for the library was the immunoSEQ multiplex PCR assay. TCRdb took this table from immuneACCESS and kept in-frame rearrangements with V and J called. Such tables lack part of the clones; where checked against another copy, unresolved V genes explain under half of the gap, and the rest is unexplained. This sample lists about 680,000 clones; more than 70% were detected once. Clones ranked in the top ten supply about 1.5% of the sample. The treatment or condition label, read with the paper, signifies: around 19 received Ad26.COV2.S at low or high dose, single or two shots; several received placebo; per-sample allocation not given. Repertoires of vaccine and placebo recipients were sequenced from samples taken on day 63 after the first injection.

Sequencing used peripheral blood, obtained in a trial of Ad26.COV2.S vaccine versus placebo. These receptors all stem from a person between 18 and 65 years old who received the Ad26.COV2.S COVID-19 vaccine or a placebo.

This clone was observed a handful of times. The rearrangement links TRBV6-5 to TRBJ1-1; 7 bases are a match to TRBD1. The CDR3 runs 14 residues. The germline V gene has CDR1 MNHEY and CDR2 SVGAGI. V dropped 7 bases and J dropped 2; count of bases not matched to a gene: 7. The CDR3 coding sequence is TGTGCCAGCACAGCACGACAGGGAAACACTGAAGCTTTCTTT. Translating it yields CASTARQGNTEAFF.

The chain recombines TRBV9 with TRBJ2-7, with D possibly called TRBD1 or TRBD2 (5 bases each). Trimming left V 1 base short and J 2 bases short, with 13 bases between. The CDR3 extends over 15 amino acids. CDR1 is SGDLS, CDR2 YYNGEE, per germline. For the CDR3, the DNA is TGTGCCAGCAGCGTAAATTCCGGGGCGACCTACGAGCAGTACTTC. Translating it yields CASSVNSGATYEQYF.